The 18 T cell receptor beta chains given below trace back to one sample, sequenced in a study of cytomegalovirus exposure and HLA in healthy donors. It was with 60 Vbeta and 13 Jbeta primers that the PCR ran. Measured with immunoSEQ multiplex PCR; TCRdb has only the in-frame clones, and not every one. The table has approximately 100,000 clones, about two thirds seen once; the top ten hold 0.65% to 0.85%. Sequencing input: PBMCs. All receptors come from a boy between 10 and 17 years old in good health and CMV-seronegative.

This clone was detected once. The gene calls are TRBV27 and TRBJ2-7; D is ambiguous. Germline CDR1 reads MNHEY; CDR2 reads SMNVEV (reference sequence). V lost 6 bases, J lost 3 bases, and 12 bases lay in between. CDR3 size: 13 residues. The CDR3 DNA reads as TGTGCCAGCAGGCCCTTAGGAGTCTACGAGCAGTACTTC. Protein sequence: CASRPLGVYEQYF.

This clone has a single count. The chain recombines TRBV9 with TRBJ2-7; D might be TRBD1 (6 bases). CDR1 and CDR2 (germline): SGDLS, YYNGEE. CDR3 length equals 15 residues. Trimming removed 4 bases at V and 8 bases at J, with 22 bases between. As DNA, the CDR3 is TGTGCCAGCAGCCCGGCCGGGACACCCGCTGGGAAGCAGTACTTC. Protein sequence: CASSPAGTPAGKQYF.

V is TRBV27 and J is TRBJ2-7, with 8 bases aligning to TRBD1. CDR3 size: 13 residues. Germline V gene data show CDR1 as MNHEY and CDR2 as SMNVEV (reference sequence). J was trimmed by 4 bases and V by 6 bases; bases with no gene match: 5. Written as DNA, the CDR3 is TGTGCCAGCAGGAAAGGACAGGGATACGAGCAGTACTTC. The encoded protein is CASRKGQGYEQYF.

The rearrangement uses TRBV5-1 and TRBJ1-5; D remains unclear. Trimming cost V 0 bases and J 3 bases, with 4 bases left between them. The length of the CDR3 is 13 residues. Germline values: CDR1 SGHRS, CDR2 YFSETQ. The CDR3 loop is CASSLAVNQPQHF. Here the CDR3 DNA reads TGCGCCAGCAGCTTGGCGGTCAATCAGCCCCAGCATTTT. The variable domain in full, with the rest retrieved from reference TRBV5-1 and TRBJ1-5, is KAGVTQTPRYLIKTRGQQVTLSCSPISGHRSVSWYQQTPGQGLQFLFEYFSETQRNKGNFPGRFSGRQFSNSRSEMNVSTLELGDSALYLCASSLAVNQPQHFGDGTRLSIL.

The chain combines TRBV5-1 with TRBJ2-6, with 14 bases fitting TRBD2. CDR3 length equals 17 residues. Trimming removed 4 bases from V and 4 bases from J; junction bases left unmatched: 4. The germline gives CDR1 SGHRS, CDR2 YFSETQ. The CDR3 region has the DNA TGCGCCAGCAGCAAGACTAGCGGGGGGGGCGGGGCCAACGTCCTGACTTTC. It translates to CASSKTSGGGGANVLTF.

This chain joins TRBV6-1 and TRBJ1-1, with D uncertain. There are 15 residues in the CDR3. V was pared by 1 base and J by 1 base, with 10 bases between. Germline V gives CDR1 MNHNS, CDR2 SASEGT. DNA for the CDR3: TGTGCCAGCAGTGAAGGTGCGGCCCCGAACACTGAAGCTTTCTTT. Translation: CASSEGAAPNTEAFF.

The V call is TRBV5-4, the J call TRBJ1-2; TRBD1 might be the D (6 bases). Germline loops: CDR1 SGHNT, CDR2 YYREEE (reference sequence). Trimming removed 2 bases from V and 4 bases from J, with 9 bases in between. This CDR3 region has 13 residues. The CDR3 here is CASSFRGGYGYTF. The CDR3 bases are TGTGCCAGCAGCTTCAGAGGGGGCTATGGCTACACCTTC.

The table lists this clone with a few counts. The chain employs TRBV7-9 and TRBJ1-6; D gene uncertain. Germline lookup yields CDR1 SEHNR and CDR2 FQNEAQ (reference sequence). Trimming removed 5 bases at V and 8 bases at J, with 19 bases between. The CDR3 covers 16 residues. The CDR3 DNA follows: TGTGCCAGCAGCCCCCCTTCGGGGATCCTCGATTCACCCCTCCACTTT. The encoded protein is CASSPPSGILDSPLHF. The variable domain in full, completed from reference TRBV7-9 and TRBJ1-6, reads DTGVSQNPRHKITKRGQNVTFRCDPISEHNRLYWYRQTLGQGPEFLTYFQNEAQLEKSRLLSDRFSAERPKGSFSTLEIQRTEQGDSAMYLCASSPPSGILDSPLHFGNGTRLTVT.

The rearrangement uses TRBV6-5 and TRBJ1-1; no firm D call. This CDR3 contains 15 residues. Germline V gene lookup returns CDR1 MNHEY and CDR2 SVGAGI. Trimming left V 0 bases short and J 0 bases short, with 8 bases between. CDR3 in DNA: TGTGCCAGCAGTTACTCGTACAGACTGAACACTGAAGCTTTCTTT. Translated: CASSYSYRLNTEAFF.

This clone came up once. The CDR3, as DNA: TGTGCCAGCTCACCACGTATAAGGACAGGGGTCGACGAGCAGTACTTC. Residues: CASSPRIRTGVDEQYF. This chain connects TRBV18 to TRBJ2-7; TRBD1 matches 9 bases. CDR1 is KGHSH and CDR2 is LQKENI in the germline V gene. V lost 1 base, J lost 5 bases, and 9 bases stayed unmatched. CDR3 length equals 16 residues.

This clone was recorded a few times. The chain links TRBV2 to TRBJ2-3; 13 positions agree with TRBD2. Per germline, CDR1 SNHLY and CDR2 FYNNEI. Losses at the gene ends were 8 bases for V and 5 bases for J; bases not matched to a gene: 13. CDR3 length: 17 residues. DNA for the CDR3: TGTGCCAGCTATCCCGGTGGGACTAGCGGGGTAATAGATACGCAGTATTTT. Encoded protein: CASYPGGTSGVIDTQYF.

CDR3 loop: CASSPTTGQGTEAFF. In DNA form, the CDR3 reads TGTGCCAGCAGCCCAACGACAGGGCAGGGCACTGAAGCTTTCTTT. V gene TRBV5-5 combines with J gene TRBJ1-1; 7 nucleotides line up with TRBD1. J was trimmed by 4 bases and V by 4 bases; bases with no gene match: 10. The CDR3 is 15 residues long. Germline CDR1 reads SGHKS; CDR2 reads YYEKEE (reference sequence).

The rearrangement links TRBV9 to TRBJ2-5; perhaps TRBD1 as D (6 bases). CDR3 length: 15 residues. The V end was cut by 0 bases, the J end by 5 bases, with 14 bases between. Germline V gene data show CDR1 as SGDLS and CDR2 as YYNGEE. In nucleotides, the CDR3 is TGTGCCAGCAGCGTAGATGGTTTAGGACAGGAGACCCAGTACTTC. Its translation is CASSVDGLGQETQYF.

The rearrangement uses TRBV6-5 and TRBJ2-7, with TRBD1 as a possible D gene (6 bases). Germline V gene data show CDR1 as MNHEY and CDR2 as SVGAGI. This CDR3 region has 14 residues. Trimming left V 6 bases short and J 3 bases short, with 15 bases between. CDR3 loop: CASSPGHRFYEQYF. Written as DNA, the CDR3 is TGTGCCAGCAGCCCGGGACACCGATTCTACGAGCAGTACTTC.

This clone was seen more than once but under ten times. The chain recombines TRBV4-1 with TRBJ1-4; 7 bases fit TRBD1. V lost 2 bases and J lost 7; bases outside the gene matches: 7. The CDR3 is 15 amino acids. CDR1 MGHRA and CDR2 YSYEKL come from the germline V gene. The CDR3, as DNA: TGCGCCAGCAGCCAAAGGACAGGCATCAGTGAAAAACTGTTTTTT. Amino acids: CASSQRTGISEKLFF.

The V call is TRBV30, the J call TRBJ1-5, with no clear D. The CDR3 is made up of 11 amino acids. V shed 7 bases and J shed 9 bases, with 13 bases lying between them. CDR1 and CDR2 (germline): GTSNPN, SVGIG (reference sequence). CDR3 sequence reads: CALEEGGPQHF. The DNA of the CDR3 is TGTGCCTTGGAGGAAGGCGGGCCCCAGCATTTT.

The V call is TRBV10-3, the J call TRBJ1-6; D is perhaps TRBD1 (6 bases). V gave up 6 bases and J gave up 5 bases, with 14 bases separating them. The CDR3 length is 15 residues. CDR1 and CDR2 (germline): ENHRY, SYGVKD. The DNA of the CDR3 is TGTGCCATCAGAACTTCGGGACAAAATAATTCACCCCTCCACTTT. Its translation is CAIRTSGQNNSPLHF.

This clone was seen a single time. V is TRBV11-2 and J is TRBJ1-1, with D maybe TRBD1 (5 bases). V was shortened by 5 bases and J by 7 bases, with 17 bases between the two germline ends. The CDR3 consists of 14 residues. Germline CDR1 SGHAT, CDR2 FQNNGV. In DNA, the CDR3 is TGTGCCAGCAGCGATTACCAAGACAGACATGAAGCTTTCTTT. Amino acids: CASSDYQDRHEAFF.